The next 5 T cell receptor beta chains were all read from a single sample in a study of CD8 T cells in ankylosing spondylitis. TCRdb used MiXCR to reprocess the 5' RACE reads, holding one entry per CDR3 protein. Of approximately 150,000 distinct CDR3 sequences in the sample, under 45% were seen once. Sequences were obtained from synovial fluid, either unsorted or a sorted T cell fraction (not recorded which). The receptors here all came from a male donor with ankylosing spondylitis.

This clonotype was seen more than once but under ten times. The J gene is TRBJ2-1, the V gene TRBV5-1, with D maybe TRBD1 (5 bases). Germline V CDR1 and CDR2: SGHRS, YFSETQ. This CDR3 spans 14 amino acids. The V end lost 4 bases, the J end lost 3 bases, and 11 bases lay between the germline ends. This chain's CDR3 is CASSPGQVYNEQFF. CDR3 nucleotides: TGCGCCAGCAGCCCCGGACAAGTCTACAATGAGCAGTTCTTC.

Only a few counts were recorded for this clonotype. The V and J genes are TRBV7-8 and TRBJ1-6; unclear D gene. Deletions cut 2 bases from V and 7 bases from J, with 18 bases between. The CDR3 totals 17 residues. Germline V CDR1 and CDR2: SGHVS, FQNEAQ. Here the CDR3 reads CASSLWERQKGNSPLHF. CDR3 DNA: TGTGCCAGCAGCTTATGGGAGAGGCAAAAAGGAAATTCACCCCTCCACTTT. Full variable domain (outside the CDR3, taken from reference TRBV7-8 and TRBJ1-6): GAGVSQSPRYKVAKRGQDVALRCDPISGHVSLFWYQQALGQGPEFLTYFQNEAQLDKSGLPSDRFFAERPEGSVSTLKIQRTQQEDSAVYLCASSLWERQKGNSPLHFGNGTRLTVT.

V and J are TRBV7-9 and TRBJ2-2; D unresolved. The CDR3 is 13 residues long. The V end lost 3 bases, the J end lost 6 bases, and 8 bases lay between the germline ends. The germline gives CDR1 SEHNR, CDR2 FQNEAQ (reference sequence). CDR3 nucleotide sequence: TGTGCCAGCAGCTTCCAGGAACCCGGGGAGCTGTTTTTT. The encoded protein is CASSFQEPGELFF.

This clonotype appeared a few times. The rearrangement uses TRBV18 and TRBJ1-1; D gene uncertain. Germline CDR1 and CDR2: KGHSH and LQKENI. Trimming stripped 2 bases from V and 10 bases from J, with 17 bases between. The CDR3 is made up of 14 amino acids. This chain's CDR3 is CASSPWAALIPAFF. CDR3 nucleotide sequence: TGTGCCAGCTCACCATGGGCGGCGCTGATACCAGCTTTCTTT.

There are many counts of this clonotype. The rearrangement links TRBV3-1 to TRBJ1-4; possibly TRBD1 for D (6 bases). The CDR3 is 14 residues long. CDR1 is LGHDT, CDR2 YNNKEL, per germline (reference sequence). The V gene lost 6 bases and the J gene lost 12 bases, with 20 bases spanning the gap. The CDR3 DNA reads as TGTGCCAGCAGGAGTGGGCCAGACAGGACCGAACTGTTTTTT. Translation gives CASRSGPDRTELFF.